These 24 T cell receptor beta chains were all obtained from the same sample, sequenced in a study of sequential checkpoint blockade in melanoma. Profiling relied on immunoSEQ multiplex PCR, and the TCRdb table lists in-frame clones only, not all of them. The data contain 3,900 or so clones, approximately 62% of them singletons. Regarding treatment: randomized to nivolumab then ipilimumab (arm A) or the reverse (arm B). The source was CD8+ T cells sorted from blood (inferred from file names), collected from a patient given nivolumab and ipilimumab in sequence. The source of these receptors is a human patient with melanoma. Some clones in this sample may be carry-over from other donors' samples.

This sequence joins TRBV30 and TRBJ2-1, with a weak D call TRBD1 (5 bases). Germline V gene lookup returns CDR1 GTSNPN and CDR2 SVGIG (reference sequence). This CDR3 has 13 residues. V shed 2 bases and J shed 6 bases, with 11 bases lying between them. The CDR3 nucleotides read TGTGCCTGGAGTTTCGCGCAGGGCAATGAGCAGTTCTTC. Residues: CAWSFAQGNEQFF.

The J gene is TRBJ2-7, the V gene TRBV7-9, with 13 bases lining up with TRBD2. There are 17 residues in the CDR3. V shed 4 bases, J shed 2 bases, and the junction held 8 bases outside the gene matches. Germline V lookup: CDR1 SEHNR, CDR2 FQNEAQ (reference sequence). Here the CDR3 reads CASSSGLAGVRTYEQYF. In DNA form, the CDR3 reads TGTGCCAGCAGCTCCGGACTAGCGGGGGTCAGAACCTACGAGCAGTACTTC.

The chain combines TRBV4-3 with TRBJ2-7; D may be TRBD2 (6 bases). The CDR3 spans 14 residues. The ends were cut back, 4 bases at V and 1 base at J, with 11 bases in the middle. Germline CDR1 reads LGHNA; CDR2 reads YSLEER. The CDR3 region is CASSLGRESYEQYF. The DNA of the CDR3 is TGCGCCAGCAGCCTCGGCCGGGAGTCCTACGAGCAGTACTTC.

The CDR3 sequence is CASSLRQYPYEQYF. CDR3 coding DNA: TGTGCCAGCAGCTTGCGACAGTACCCCTACGAGCAGTACTTC. The chain employs TRBV5-4 and TRBJ2-5; possibly TRBD1 for D (5 bases). The J call may be mistaken, given a closer DNA end match to TRBJ2-7. The CDR3 is 14 amino acids. Germline CDR1 SGHNT, CDR2 YYREEE (reference sequence).

In DNA, the CDR3 is TGTGCCAGCGACACCTGGGGACAGCCTACCCCGGGCTACACCTTC. Encoded protein: CASDTWGQPTPGYTF. V and J are TRBV28 and TRBJ1-2, with 7 bases aligning to TRBD1. CDR3 length equals 15 residues. V was pared by 8 bases and J by 8 bases, with 17 bases of the junction left unmatched. Germline V gene lookup returns CDR1 MDHEN and CDR2 SYDVKM.

The V call is TRBV6-5, the J call TRBJ1-2, with 8 nucleotides matching TRBD1. Germline assignment: CDR1 MNHEY and CDR2 SVGAGI. This CDR3 spans 13 amino acids. V was pared by 7 bases and J by 4 bases, with 5 bases of the junction left unmatched. The CDR3 sequence is CASNDRGSYGYTF. The DNA for the CDR3 is TGTGCCAGCAATGACAGGGGAAGCTATGGCTACACCTTC.

The chain joins TRBV28 to TRBJ2-3, with 7 bases that match TRBD1. Per the germline V gene, CDR1 is MDHEN and CDR2 is SYDVKM. There are 16 residues in the CDR3. V trimming: 5 bases; J trimming: 1 base; junction bases outside the gene matches: 9. Written as DNA, the CDR3 is TGTGCCAGCAGTCCCCCCCGGGGACAGCGCACAGATACGCAGTATTTT. Translating it yields CASSPPRGQRTDTQYF.

By its share, this clone is large (0.1 to 1%). The chain links TRBV6-5 to TRBJ1-3, with D perhaps matching TRBD1 (6 bases). Germline CDR1 is MNHEY and CDR2 is SVGAGI. Trimming took off 7 bases at V and 0 bases at J, with 13 bases between the two ends. This CDR3 has 15 amino acids. The CDR3 is CASTEGHNSGNTIYF. For the CDR3, the DNA is TGTGCCAGCACCGAGGGACACAACTCTGGAAACACCATATATTTT.

There are a few counts of this clone. The chain links TRBV4-1 to TRBJ1-5; 8 nucleotides match TRBD1. The ends lost 1 base at V and 5 bases at J; junction bases unmatched: 4. The CDR3 contains 15 residues. Germline V CDR1 and CDR2: MGHRA, YSYEKL. CDR3 loop: CASSQARGRDQPQHF. CDR3 DNA: TGCGCCAGCAGCCAAGCCAGGGGGCGGGATCAGCCCCAGCATTTT.

The genes are TRBV19 and TRBJ2-7, with a possible D match to TRBD2 (6 bases). Trimming stripped 8 bases from V and 2 bases from J, with 10 bases between. The V gene's germline CDR1 is LNHDA and CDR2 SQIVND (reference sequence). This CDR3 spans 12 amino acids. In DNA form, the CDR3 reads TGTGCCAGTGCGTCGGGAGCCTACGAGCAGTACTTC. This sequence encodes CASASGAYEQYF.

The chain has TRBV7-9 and TRBJ2-3; tentative D call: TRBD2 (5 bases). Trimming removed 2 bases at V and 2 bases at J, with 14 bases between. The CDR3 loop spans 16 amino acids. Germline V gene lookup returns CDR1 SEHNR and CDR2 FQNEAQ (reference sequence). The CDR3 nucleotides read TGTGCCAGCAGCTTATTTCATAGCGATAACACAGATACGCAGTATTTT. This encodes CASSLFHSDNTDTQYF.

The chain employs TRBV7-3 and TRBJ2-6; TRBD2 is a possible D gene (6 bases). V gave up 5 bases and J gave up 0 bases, with 17 bases separating them. The length of the CDR3 is 18 residues. CDR1 SGHTA and CDR2 FQGTGA come from the germline V gene. CDR3 loop: CASSLLLASDSGANVLTF. CDR3 nucleotides: TGTGCCAGCAGCCTTCTCCTAGCGAGTGACTCTGGGGCCAACGTCCTGACTTTC.

The V and J genes are TRBV11-1 and TRBJ1-6; 9 bases map to TRBD1. V trimming: 7 bases; J trimming: 10 bases; junction bases outside the gene matches: 8. The CDR3 is made up of 14 amino acids. From germline, CDR1 is SGHAT and CDR2 FQDESV (reference sequence). As DNA, the CDR3 is TGTGCCAGCACCCTGGGACAGGGAGGCTCACCCCTCCACTTT. Protein sequence: CASTLGQGGSPLHF. Full variable domain (missing parts from reference TRBV11-1 and TRBJ1-6): EAEVAQSPRYKITEKSQAVAFWCDPISGHATLYWYRQILGQGPELLVQFQDESVVDDSQLPKDRFSAERLKGVDSTLKIQPAELGDSAMYLCASTLGQGGSPLHFGNGTRLTVT.

This rearrangement joins TRBV2 to TRBJ1-5; no clear D. CDR1 SNHLY and CDR2 FYNNEI come from the germline V gene. V lost 2 bases to trimming and J lost 3 bases, with 8 bases between them. The CDR3 runs 14 residues. CDR3 sequence reads: CASSETQNNQPQHF. The CDR3 coding sequence is TGTGCCAGCAGTGAAACCCAGAACAATCAGCCCCAGCATTTT.

The genes are TRBV19 and TRBJ2-1, with 9 bases lining up with TRBD2. In germline, CDR1 is LNHDA, CDR2 SQIVND (reference sequence). The CDR3 has 16 residues. The ends lost 3 bases at V and 7 bases at J; junction bases unmatched: 10. In DNA form, the CDR3 reads TGTGCCAGTAGTATCGGCAGCGGGGGGACCTTGAATGAGCAGTTCTTC. This encodes CASSIGSGGTLNEQFF.

Sample share makes this clone medium-sized (0.01 to 0.1%). This rearrangement joins TRBV7-9 to TRBJ2-7; possibly TRBD1 for D (5 bases). The CDR3 extends over 13 amino acids. V was clipped by 4 bases and J by 2 bases, with 9 bases between them. CDR1 and CDR2 (germline): SEHNR, FQNEAQ (reference sequence). The CDR3: CASSSDRTYEQYF. CDR3 bases: TGTGCCAGCAGCTCCGACAGAACCTACGAGCAGTACTTC.

The CDR3 reads CASSLPGQGSYGYTF. The CDR3 DNA follows: TGTGCCAGCAGCTTGCCGGGGCAGGGGAGTTATGGCTACACCTTC. The V call is TRBV5-8, the J call TRBJ1-2; D possibly corresponds to TRBD1 (6 bases). The CDR3 runs 15 residues. Trimming removed 1 base at V and 5 bases at J, with 15 bases between. CDR1 is SGHTS, CDR2 YDEGEE, per germline.

With regard to this clone: Germline and junction disagree at one end, which may indicate a read error. The chain uses TRBV5-3 and TRBJ2-7, with 8 nucleotides matching TRBD1. TRBV5-3 is classed as an ORF, of uncertain function. The CDR3 length is 13 residues. The CDR3 region has the DNA TGTGCCAGCAGCTACAGGGGGAGCTACGAGCAGTACTTC. It yields the protein CASSYRGSYEQYF.

Only a few counts were recorded for this clone. The chain links TRBV7-9 to TRBJ1-6, with no clear D. The CDR3 sequence is 16 residues long. Trimming pared 5 bases from V and 0 bases from J, leaving 11 bases between. Germline lookup yields CDR1 SEHNR and CDR2 FQNEAQ (reference sequence). The DNA of the CDR3 is TGTGCCAGCAGCCACCCCTGGAGCTCCTATAATTCACCCCTCCACTTT. Its translation: CASSHPWSSYNSPLHF. Full variable domain (remainder filled in from reference TRBV7-9 and TRBJ1-6): DTGVSQNPRHKITKRGQNVTFRCDPISEHNRLYWYRQTLGQGPEFLTYFQNEAQLEKSRLLSDRFSAERPKGSFSTLEIQRTEQGDSAMYLCASSHPWSSYNSPLHFGNGTRLTVT.

The chain is built from TRBV18 and TRBJ2-7, with TRBD1 identical over 7 bases. Germline V lookup: CDR1 KGHSH, CDR2 LQKENI. Losses at the gene ends were 2 bases for V and 7 bases for J; bases not matched to a gene: 14. CDR3 length: 16 residues. The CDR3 nucleotides read TGTGCCAGCTCACCAAGTATTGGGACAGACATCTGGGAGCAGTACTTC. Protein: CASSPSIGTDIWEQYF. Combining the CDR3 with reference TRBV18 and TRBJ2-7 gives the whole variable domain NAGVMQNPRHLVRRRGQEARLRCSPMKGHSHVYWYRQLPEEGLKFMVYLQKENIIDESGMPKERFSAEFPKEGPSILRIQQVVRGDSAAYFCASSPSIGTDIWEQYFGPGTRLTVT.

V is TRBV13 and J is TRBJ2-2; D gene ambiguous. The germline V gene has CDR1 PRHDT and CDR2 FYEKMQ (reference sequence). The CDR3 contains 14 residues. Trimming stripped 5 bases from V and 7 bases from J, with 14 bases between. The DNA for the CDR3 is TGTGCCAGCAGCCACGCGCTGTCGGGCGGGGAGCTGTTTTTT. It codes for CASSHALSGGELFF. Based on the CDR3 plus reference TRBV13 and TRBJ2-2, the full variable domain is AAGVIQSPRHLIKEKRETATLKCYPIPRHDTVYWYQQGPGQDPQFLISFYEKMQSDKGSIPDRFSAQQFSDYHSELNMSSLELGDSALYFCASSHALSGGELFFGEGSRLTVL.

V gene TRBV4-1 combines with J gene TRBJ1-6; no definite D call. The CDR3 contains 14 residues. Germline-derived CDR1 and CDR2 are MGHRA and YSYEKL. Trimming shortened V by 2 bases and J by 9 bases, and 11 bases separated the two germline ends. This CDR3 is CASSQRQVLSPLHF. CDR3 nucleotides: TGCGCCAGCAGCCAACGGCAGGTTCTTTCACCCCTCCACTTT.

With regard to this clone: This likely stems from a read error, as it lies one base from a far larger clone. This same CDR3 is encoded by further DNA sequences in the sample. The rearrangement joins TRBV5-1 to TRBJ2-1, with unresolved D. The germline V gene encodes CDR1 SGHRS and CDR2 YFSETQ. Trimming stripped 0 bases from V and 9 bases from J, with 13 bases between. The CDR3 loop spans 14 amino acids. CDR3 coding DNA: TGCGCCAGCAGCTTGGGGCCCTCCCCAATTGAGCAGTTCTTC. Its protein is CASSLGPSPIEQFF.

This clone was recorded a few times. The rearrangement links TRBV27 to TRBJ1-2, with D perhaps TRBD1 (6 bases). This CDR3 has 14 residues. CDR1 MNHEY and CDR2 SMNVEV come from the germline V gene (reference sequence). Trimming took 0 bases from V and 6 from J, leaving 11 bases between them. CDR3 loop: CASSLSSGAHGYTF. The CDR3 DNA reads TGTGCCAGCAGTTTATCCTCAGGGGCCCATGGCTACACCTTC.